Each of the 20 T cell receptor beta chains below was sequenced from the same sample in a study of blood T cell repertoires in COVID-19. Method: immunoSEQ multiplex PCR; TCRdb's copy keeps in-frame clones and lacks some. The data show roughly 250,000 clones, approximately 85% seen once. The sequenced sample consisted of peripheral blood. The receptor set was obtained from a man over 45 with acute or convalescent COVID-19.

This chain uses TRBV24-1 with TRBJ2-5, with 9 bases identical to TRBD1. In germline, CDR1 is KGHDR, CDR2 SFDVKD. This CDR3 spans 15 amino acids. V lost 0 bases and J lost 5; bases outside the gene matches: 3. The CDR3 reads CATSDLTGGKETQYF. For the CDR3, the DNA is TGTGCCACCAGTGATTTGACAGGGGGCAAGGAGACCCAGTACTTC.

This chain uses TRBV7-9 with TRBJ1-4; a weak D match, TRBD1 (5 bases). Trimming pared 5 bases from V and 11 bases from J, leaving 18 bases between. Per the germline V gene, CDR1 is SEHNR and CDR2 is FQNEAQ (reference sequence). CDR3 size: 14 residues. This CDR3 is CASSPGGSREKLFF. The CDR3 DNA is TGTGCCAGCAGCCCTGGGGGGAGTCGGGAGAAACTGTTTTTT.

This chain joins TRBV6-6 and TRBJ1-2, with 7 bases matching TRBD1. The CDR3 length is 13 residues. With V trimmed by 5 bases and J by 8 bases, 8 bases remained unmatched. Germline-derived CDR1 and CDR2 are MNHNY and SVGAGI (reference sequence). For the CDR3, the DNA is TGTGCCAGCAGTCTGACAGGGTCTAAGGGCTACACCTTC. Translating it yields CASSLTGSKGYTF.

A single count supports this clone. The rearrangement uses TRBV7-3 and TRBJ2-5; 7 bases align to TRBD1. Germline values: CDR1 SGHTA, CDR2 FQGTGA. CDR3 length: 13 amino acids. V was pared by 6 bases and J by 4 bases, with 5 bases of the junction left unmatched. CDR3 in DNA: TGTGCCAGCAGTTCCGACAGGGCAGAGACCCAGTACTTC. This codes for CASSSDRAETQYF. The full variable domain, in which reference TRBV7-3 and TRBJ2-5 provide the parts outside the CDR3, is GAGVSQTPSNKVTEKGKYVELRCDPISGHTALYWYRQSLGQGPEFLIYFQGTGAADDSGLPNDRFFAVRPEGSVSTLKIQRTERGDSAVYLCASSSDRAETQYFGPGTRLLVL.

This chain links TRBV5-6 with TRBJ2-5, with 8 bases that match TRBD1. Germline CDR1 reads SGHDT; CDR2 reads YYEEEE. V was clipped by 0 bases and J by 2 bases; unmatched bases: 3. The length of the CDR3 is 15 residues. This CDR3 reads CASSLVQGAQETQYF. CDR3 bases: TGTGCCAGCAGCTTGGTCCAGGGGGCACAAGAGACCCAGTACTTC. The complete variable domain, with remaining parts taken from reference TRBV5-6 and TRBJ2-5, reads DAGVTQSPTHLIKTRGQQVTLRCSPKSGHDTVSWYQQALGQGPQFIFQYYEEEERQRGNFPDRFSGHQFPNYSSELNVNALLLGDSALYLCASSLVQGAQETQYFGPGTRLLVL.

This clone appeared a few times. The chain has TRBV4-1 and TRBJ1-2; D is unclear. This CDR3 comprises 14 residues. V lost 4 bases and J lost 0, with 9 bases in between. Germline V gene lookup returns CDR1 MGHRA and CDR2 YSYEKL. CDR3 residues: CASSPRLANYGYTF. The CDR3 nucleotides are TGCGCCAGCAGCCCCAGGTTAGCTAACTATGGCTACACCTTC.

The genes are TRBV27 and TRBJ2-7; D might be TRBD1 (5 bases). V was cut by 7 bases and J by 1 base, with 11 bases left in between. The length of the CDR3 is 13 residues. Per the germline V gene, CDR1 is MNHEY and CDR2 is SMNVEV (reference sequence). CDR3 amino acids: CASMQGSSYEQYF. The CDR3 nucleotides read TGTGCCAGCATGCAGGGAAGTTCCTACGAGCAGTACTTC.

This chain connects TRBV28 to TRBJ2-7, with 10 bases matching TRBD2. V was clipped by 3 bases and J by 4 bases; unmatched bases: 6. The V gene's germline CDR1 is MDHEN and CDR2 SYDVKM. CDR3 size: 15 residues. The CDR3 loop reads CASSLRLAGEYEQYF. DNA for the CDR3: TGTGCCAGCAGTTTGAGGCTAGCGGGAGAATACGAGCAGTACTTC.

The chain carries TRBV27 and TRBJ2-1; D unresolved. The germline gives CDR1 MNHEY, CDR2 SMNVEV (reference sequence). The ends were cut back, 5 bases at V and 5 bases at J, with 16 bases in the middle. The CDR3 covers 15 residues. CDR3 DNA: TGTGCCAGCAGTCCCCGTTTCTTACAAAACAATGAGCAGTTCTTC. It encodes CASSPRFLQNNEQFF.

The rearrangement joins TRBV4-2 to TRBJ2-4, with TRBD2 matching 7 bases. J was trimmed by 3 bases and V by 2 bases; bases with no gene match: 10. The length of the CDR3 is 17 residues. CDR1 is LGHNA and CDR2 is YNFKEQ in the germline V gene. CDR3 amino acids: CASSQSGTVSIKNIQYF. The CDR3 DNA reads as TGTGCCAGCAGCCAAAGCGGGACGGTTTCAATCAAAAACATTCAGTACTTC.

The V gene is TRBV29-1, the J gene TRBJ2-3; tentative D call: TRBD2 (5 bases). The CDR3 contains 13 residues. From germline, CDR1 is SQVTM and CDR2 ANQGSEA. Trimming took off 4 bases at V and 6 bases at J, with 14 bases between the two ends. The DNA for the CDR3 is TGCAGCGTTGCATCCGGGGTGGCGGATACGCAGTATTTT. Translation: CSVASGVADTQYF.

V is TRBV4-1 and J is TRBJ2-7, with 8 bases aligning to TRBD2. Germline V gene data show CDR1 as MGHRA and CDR2 as YSYEKL. V lost 1 base to trimming and J lost 3 bases; unmatched junction nucleotides: 5. CDR3 length equals 15 residues. Here the CDR3 DNA reads TGCGCCAGCAGCCAAGTTTTAGCGGGAAGCTACGAGCAGTACTTC. It encodes CASSQVLAGSYEQYF.

This clone turned up a few times. The rearrangement links TRBV7-8 to TRBJ1-5, with D unresolved. CDR3 length equals 14 residues. The V and J ends lost 5 bases and 0 bases respectively, with 8 bases between them. Germline loops: CDR1 SGHVS, CDR2 FQNEAQ. CDR3 residues: CASSLSFSNQPQHF. The DNA of the CDR3 is TGTGCCAGCAGCCTGAGTTTTAGCAATCAGCCCCAGCATTTT.

This rearrangement joins TRBV19 to TRBJ2-1; no firm D call. This CDR3 region has 11 residues. CDR1 and CDR2 from the germline V gene are LNHDA and SQIVND (reference sequence). The V end was cut by 4 bases, the J end by 7 bases, with 5 bases between. CDR3 in amino acids: CASSTGNEQFF. DNA of the CDR3: TGTGCCAGTAGTACCGGGAATGAGCAGTTCTTC.

The chain carries TRBV24-1 and TRBJ2-5; 7 nucleotides agree with TRBD1. Unmatched junction bases numbered 4, after V lost 3 bases and J lost 1 base. Per germline, CDR1 KGHDR and CDR2 SFDVKD. The CDR3 loop spans 15 amino acids. Here the CDR3 reads CATSDGRQGQETQYF. The CDR3 DNA follows: TGTGCCACCAGTGATGGCCGACAGGGCCAAGAGACCCAGTACTTC.

This chain joins TRBV6-5 and TRBJ2-7; 10 bases are a match to TRBD1. Trimming at V came to 7 bases and at J to 7 bases, leaving 7 bases not matched to a gene. This CDR3 is built from 13 residues. CDR1 and CDR2 (germline): MNHEY, SVGAGI. Here the CDR3 reads CASTRDRGGEQYF. Here the CDR3 DNA reads TGTGCCAGCACAAGGGACAGGGGTGGAGAGCAGTACTTC.

For this clone: Its ends do not fully match the called genes, so a read error is possible. This rearrangement joins TRBV23-1 to TRBJ2-3; 8 bases map to TRBD1. Being an ORF, TRBV23-1 has a function that is uncertain. This CDR3 has 18 residues. CDR3 sequence reads: CASSQINPTGARTDTQYF. CDR3 nucleotide sequence: TGCGCCAGCAGTCAAATTAACCCGACAGGGGCCCGCACGGATACGCAGTATTTT.

The chain combines TRBV10-1 with TRBJ1-2; weak D call: TRBD1 (5 bases). The germline V gene encodes CDR1 WNHNN and CDR2 SYGVQD (reference sequence). The CDR3 extends over 13 amino acids. Trimming shortened V by 6 bases and J by 3 bases, and 11 bases separated the two germline ends. The DNA for the CDR3 is TGCGCCAGCAGCCCCGACAGCGACTATGGCTACACCTTC. Translation gives CASSPDSDYGYTF.

This rearrangement joins TRBV11-3 to TRBJ2-5; 7 bases are a match to TRBD1. Germline CDR1 reads SGHNT; CDR2 reads YENEEA. The CDR3 has 15 amino acids. The junction had 6 bases not matched to a gene; V was cut back by 1 base and J by 4 bases. The CDR3 DNA sequence: TGTGCCAGCAGCTTAGGACAGGGTTTAGGAGAGACCCAGTACTTC. It codes for CASSLGQGLGETQYF.

This chain uses TRBV9 with TRBJ1-5; D is possibly TRBD1 (6 bases). V lost 0 bases and J 5 bases, leaving 12 bases between the germline ends. CDR3 length equals 15 residues. In germline, CDR1 is SGDLS, CDR2 YYNGEE. CDR3 bases: TGTGCCAGCAGCGTAGAAGGGGGTGCTGATCAGCCCCAGCATTTT. Translation: CASSVEGGADQPQHF.